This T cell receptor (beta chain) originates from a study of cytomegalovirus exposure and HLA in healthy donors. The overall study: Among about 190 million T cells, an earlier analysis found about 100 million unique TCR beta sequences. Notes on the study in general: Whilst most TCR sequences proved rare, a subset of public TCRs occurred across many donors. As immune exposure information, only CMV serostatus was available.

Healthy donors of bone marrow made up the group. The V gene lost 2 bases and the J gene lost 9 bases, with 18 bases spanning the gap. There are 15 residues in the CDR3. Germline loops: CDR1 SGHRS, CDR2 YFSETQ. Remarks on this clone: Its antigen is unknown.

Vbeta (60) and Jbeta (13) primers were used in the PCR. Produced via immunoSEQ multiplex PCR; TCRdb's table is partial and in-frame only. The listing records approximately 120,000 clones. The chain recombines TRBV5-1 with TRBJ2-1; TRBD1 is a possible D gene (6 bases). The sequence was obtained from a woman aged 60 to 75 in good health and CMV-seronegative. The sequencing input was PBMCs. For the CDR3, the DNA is TGCGCCAGCAGCTTCGGGACAAAGAAAGGGGGTGAGCAGTTCTTC. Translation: CASSFGTKKGGEQFF.